The rows below give T cell receptor beta chains drawn from one sample of a study of blood T cell repertoires in COVID-19. TCRdb's copy holds only in-frame clones and misses some; the assay was immunoSEQ multiplex PCR. The sample contains approximately 240,000 clones, 70% to 85% of which appear only once. Sequencing input: peripheral blood. The receptors stem from a middle-aged woman with active or convalescent COVID-19. Each CDR3 is given with its conserved first and last residue. The D gene is left open where the match is weak. Clone size is not always given. Where it is, it says once, few, many or a class for expanded clones.

.,15,TRBJ1-5,.,TRBV3-1/TRBV3-2,TGTGCCAGCAGCCAAACCGGGTCTGGCAATCAGCCCCAGCATTTT,CASSQTGSGNQPQHF
.,17,TRBJ1-4,TRBD1,TRBV13,TGTGCCAGCAGCTTGGGACAGGGAAGGTTGACTAATGAAAAACTGTTTTTT,CASSLGQGRLTNEKLFF
.,14,TRBJ2-7,.,TRBV7-9,TGTGCCAGCAGCCGTCCGGGAAACCTCTACGAGCAGTACTTC,CASSRPGNLYEQYF
.,16,TRBJ2-3,TRBD2,TRBV2,TGTGCCAGCAAGCCCCCGGCTAGCGGGCTTACAGATACGCAGTATTTT,CASKPPASGLTDTQYF
.,15,TRBJ1-2,TRBD1,TRBV10-3,TGTGCCATCAGTGAGTCTGAGGGGGCGATCAACGGCTACACCTTC,CAISESEGAINGYTF
.,16,TRBJ1-5,.,TRBV2,TGTGCCAGCAGTGAATTGGCGGACAATAGCAATCAGCCCCAGCATTTT,CASSELADNSNQPQHF
.,13,TRBJ2-2,.,TRBV3-1/TRBV3-2,TGTGCCAGCAGCCAAGTCGGTCACGGGGAGCTGTTTTTT,CASSQVGHGELFF
.,17,TRBJ1-2,TRBD1,TRBV28,TGTGCCAGCAGTTCAGGGACAGGGCGAACCCTGATCTATGGCTACACCTTC,CASSSGTGRTLIYGYTF
once,14,TRBJ1-2,.,TRBV6-2/TRBV6-3,TGTGCCAGCAGTCCCAGCGGGGGCAACTATGGCTACACCTTC,CASSPSGGNYGYTF
.,11,TRBJ2-3,TRBD2,TRBV6-5,TGTGCCGCGGGGGGCCGAGATACGCAGTATTTT,CAAGGRDTQYF
.,12,TRBJ2-1,.,TRBV7-9,TGTGCCAGCAGCCAGTATAGCGGAGAGCAGTTCTTC,CASSQYSGEQFF
.,13,TRBJ1-2,.,TRBV9,TGTGCCAGCAGCGAGGAGGAAGCGCGTGGCTACACCTTC,CASSEEEARGYTF
.,17,TRBJ1-5,.,TRBV5-1,TGCGCCAGCTCTCGAAGGACGGGGGGCAGGAGCAATCAGCCCCAGCATTTT,CASSRRTGGRSNQPQHF
once,13,TRBJ1-1,.,TRBV19,TGTGCCAGCATTCTTGTGGGGGGCACTGAAGCTTTCTTT,CASILVGGTEAFF
.,15,TRBJ2-5,TRBD2,TRBV7-3,TGTGCCAGCAGCCGGTCCGGGACTAGTGGCGAGACCCAGTACTTC,CASSRSGTSGETQYF
.,14,TRBJ2-1,TRBD2,TRBV6-5,TGTGCCAGCCGGCGGGGGAGCTCCTACAATGAGCAGTTCTTC,CASRRGSSYNEQFF
.,14,TRBJ2-5,.,TRBV19,TGTGCCAGTAGTATCGGGGTTTTTAGAGAGACCCAGTACTTC,CASSIGVFRETQYF
.,14,TRBJ1-1,.,TRBV3-1/TRBV3-2,TGTGCCAGCAGCCAGGGCAGATTGAACACTGAAGCTTTCTTT,CASSQGRLNTEAFF
once,13,TRBJ1-6,.,TRBV30,TGTGCCTGGAGCGCGAATCAGGGGTCTACCCTCCACTTT,CAWSANQGSTLHF